This T cell receptor (beta chain) was retrieved from a study of T-cell memory formation after mild COVID-19. TCRdb ran MiXCR on the 5' RACE reads and lists one entry per CDR3 protein. This sample has tens of thousands of distinct CDR3 sequences, with 6% to 6.5% found just once. This clonotype was recorded at least ten times. This CDR3 comprises 13 residues. Trimming cost V 4 bases and J 7 bases; bases outside gene matches: 5. Germline CDR1 is SEHNR and CDR2 is FQNEAQ (reference sequence). The sequence derives from an adult who had mild COVID-19 (a few samples of this study predate the infection). Cell type and time point are not known. V is TRBV7-9 and J is TRBJ2-7; 9 nucleotides match TRBD2. Sequences were obtained from PBMCs or a T cell subset sorted from them (not recorded which). The CDR3 spells CASSYSGSREQYF. The CDR3, as DNA: TGTGCCAGCAGCTATAGCGGGAGTCGAGAGCAGTACTTC.